The 5 T cell receptor beta chains reported below all come from one sample, sequenced in a study of sequential checkpoint blockade in melanoma. The protocol was immunoSEQ multiplex PCR, while the TCRdb copy is restricted to in-frame clones and leaves out a portion. The sample records around 10,000 clones, less than 25% being singletons. Noted treatment: randomized to nivolumab then ipilimumab (arm A) or the reverse (arm B). Sequencing used tumor tissue (inferred from file names), obtained from a patient given nivolumab and ipilimumab in sequence. The receptors stem from a human donor with melanoma.

The chain has TRBV11-3 and TRBJ2-1, with D perhaps given as TRBD1 or TRBD2 (5 bases each). Trimming took off 5 bases at V and 4 bases at J, with 12 bases between the two ends. The germline V gene encodes CDR1 SGHNT and CDR2 YENEEA. CDR3 size: 14 residues. The CDR3 region is CASSRAGAYNEQFF. In DNA form, the CDR3 reads TGTGCCAGCAGCCGCGCCGGGGCGTACAATGAGCAGTTCTTC.

This chain joins TRBV11-3 and TRBJ1-3; D is unresolved. The V end was cut by 4 bases, the J end by 4 bases, with 14 bases between. The germline CDR1 and CDR2 sequences are SGHNT and YENEEA. The CDR3 runs to 15 residues. Here the CDR3 DNA reads TGTGCCAGCAGCTCCCAACGGGGAAGGGGAAACACCATATATTTT. Amino acids: CASSSQRGRGNTIYF.

The chain is built from TRBV11-3 and TRBJ1-4; 10 nucleotides align to TRBD1. CDR3 length: 16 residues. The germline V gene encodes CDR1 SGHNT and CDR2 YENEEA. V trimming: 5 bases; J trimming: 2 bases; junction bases outside the gene matches: 5. CDR3 sequence (DNA): TGTGCCAGCAGCCCTAGACAGGGGGCCACTAATGAAAAACTGTTTTTT. Its protein product is CASSPRQGATNEKLFF.

The V gene is TRBV9, the J gene TRBJ2-3; D tentatively fits TRBD1 or TRBD2 (5 bases each). The CDR3 runs 17 residues. The V gene lost 4 bases and the J gene lost 5 bases, with 23 bases spanning the gap. Germline-derived CDR1 and CDR2 are SGDLS and YYNGEE. The chain's CDR3 is CASSTTIGVARGDTQYF. DNA for the CDR3: TGTGCCAGCAGCACGACTATAGGGGTCGCCCGGGGAGATACGCAGTATTTT.

V usage is TRBV5-1 and J usage is TRBJ2-6; D is unresolved. V gave up 0 bases and J gave up 2 bases, with 6 bases separating them. The CDR3 consists of 15 residues. The germline V gene encodes CDR1 SGHRS and CDR2 YFSETQ. The CDR3 bases are TGCGCCAGCAGCTTGGAAACAGCTGGGGCCAACGTCCTGACTTTC. Its protein product is CASSLETAGANVLTF.